One sample yielded the 14 T cell receptor beta chains listed below, sequenced in a study of identical twins. TCRdb independently ran MiXCR on the 5' RACE reads; one entry per CDR3 protein. Altogether 450,000 to 650,000 distinct CDR3 sequences are present, 9.6% being singletons, with the ten largest covering 2.5% to 3.5%. These same records also appear under a second study, on yellow fever vaccine responses in identical twins.

The sequenced material came from PBMCs. The receptors stem from a woman younger than 35 in good health.

This clonotype was picked up a small number of times. The chain employs TRBV27 and TRBJ1-1, with TRBD1 matching 7 bases. The CDR3 is made up of 13 amino acids. Germline V lookup: CDR1 MNHEY, CDR2 SMNVEV (reference sequence). V lost 5 bases to trimming and J lost 7 bases; unmatched junction nucleotides: 7. CDR3 bases: TGTGCCAGCAGTCCAGGGGGATGGGGTGAAGCTTTCTTT. Its protein product is CASSPGGWGEAFF.

The V and J genes are TRBV12-3 or TRBV12-4 and TRBJ2-5; 14 bases are a match to TRBD2. V lost 6 bases to trimming and J lost 2 bases; unmatched junction nucleotides: 17. The CDR3 runs 20 residues. The CDR3 sequence: CASSLGIGTSGGFLQETQYF. The DNA of the CDR3 is TGTGCCAGCAGCCTGGGTATCGGGACTAGCGGGGGATTCCTGCAAGAGACCCAGTACTTC.

This rearrangement joins TRBV24-1 to TRBJ1-2; D is undetermined. This CDR3 has 13 residues. V shed 3 bases and J shed 4 bases, with 8 bases lying between them. CDR1 and CDR2 from the germline V gene are KGHDR and SFDVKD. This chain's CDR3 is CATSDPAGYGYTF. DNA of the CDR3: TGTGCCACCAGTGATCCTGCTGGCTATGGCTACACCTTC.

This clonotype appeared a few times. The chain couples TRBV9 to TRBJ1-4; 8 bases line up with TRBD1. The CDR3 totals 15 residues. Losses at the gene ends were 1 base for V and 6 bases for J; bases not matched to a gene: 5. Germline V lookup: CDR1 SGDLS, CDR2 YYNGEE. CDR3 amino acids: CASSVSGGADEKLFF. In DNA, the CDR3 is TGTGCCAGCAGCGTATCAGGGGGCGCCGATGAAAAACTGTTTTTT.

Turning to this clonotype: A much more abundant neighbour one base away suggests this may be a read error. The CDR3 protein is CASSYKSGANVLTF. CDR3 nucleotides: TGTGCCAGCAGTTATAAGTCTGGGGCCAACGTCCTGACTTTC. V is TRBV2 and J is TRBJ2-6; D ambiguous. The CDR3 loop spans 14 amino acids. Germline V gene data show CDR1 as SNHLY and CDR2 as FYNNEI. With 5 bases removed from V and 1 base from J, the gap between germline ends came to 6 bases.

This clonotype was observed many times. The chain is built from TRBV10-1 and TRBJ2-7; 8 bases match TRBD1. Germline assignment: CDR1 WNHNN and CDR2 SYGVQD (reference sequence). The CDR3 totals 13 residues. Germline trimming cut 5 bases from V and 3 bases from J; bases unmatched to any gene: 3. The CDR3 here is CASSKGQGYEQYF. The CDR3 bases are TGCGCCAGCAGTAAAGGACAGGGCTACGAGCAGTACTTC.

This CDR3 is CATQGGEDTQYF. The CDR3 bases are TGTGCCACCCAGGGGGGAGAAGATACGCAGTATTTT. V is TRBV10-3 and J is TRBJ2-3; tentatively, D is TRBD1 (7 bases). CDR3 length: 12 amino acids. V lost 10 bases and J lost 5, with 13 bases in between. Germline lookup yields CDR1 ENHRY and CDR2 SYGVKD.

The chain joins TRBV19 to TRBJ2-1, with 7 bases aligning to TRBD2. The CDR3 runs to 15 residues. Germline CDR1 LNHDA, CDR2 SQIVND (reference sequence). V was pared by 2 bases and J by 4 bases, with 5 bases of the junction left unmatched. The CDR3 loop is CASSIPASGYNEQFF. Written as DNA, the CDR3 is TGTGCCAGTAGTATACCGGCTAGCGGTTACAATGAGCAGTTCTTC.

This clonotype has at least ten counts. The CDR3 sequence: CASSLGAGTGGYEQYF. CDR3 DNA: TGTGCCAGCAGCTTGGGGGCCGGGACAGGGGGCTACGAGCAGTACTTC. J is TRBJ2-7 and V is TRBV5-5; 11 nucleotides line up with TRBD1. CDR3 length equals 16 residues. The germline gives CDR1 SGHKS, CDR2 YYEKEE (reference sequence). The V and J ends lost 0 bases and 3 bases, in that order; junction bases with no gene match: 5.

This clonotype was seen more than once but under ten times. The rearrangement uses TRBV24-1 and TRBJ2-3; D possibly corresponds to TRBD2 (5 bases). From germline, CDR1 is KGHDR and CDR2 SFDVKD. Between the trimmed V and J ends, which lost 1 base and 4 bases, there was a span of 8 bases. The CDR3 contains 14 residues. CDR3 coding DNA: TGTGCCACCAGTGATTTTCGGGGTCCAGATACGCAGTATTTT. Translating gives CATSDFRGPDTQYF.

This CDR3 reads CASSLSTGLSSYNSPLHF. The CDR3 region has the DNA TGTGCCAGCTCACTCTCAACAGGGTTGAGCTCCTATAATTCACCCCTCCACTTT. This sequence joins TRBV18 and TRBJ1-6, with D maybe TRBD1 (6 bases). V lost 4 bases, J lost 0 bases, and 16 bases lay in between. CDR3 size: 18 residues. Germline assignment: CDR1 KGHSH and CDR2 LQKENI.

This clonotype was observed a handful of times. V is TRBV12-3 or TRBV12-4 and J is TRBJ2-3, with a possible D match to TRBD2 (6 bases). Trimming removed 5 bases from V and 0 bases from J, with 15 bases in between. The CDR3 spans 16 residues. CDR3 region: CASSPRDGGSTDTQYF. CDR3 in DNA: TGTGCCAGCAGTCCCCGCGACGGGGGAAGCACAGATACGCAGTATTTT.

This clonotype was counted at least ten times. This chain connects TRBV3-1 to TRBJ2-7, with D possibly TRBD2 on 6 matching bases. Germline V gene data show CDR1 as LGHDT and CDR2 as YNNKEL (reference sequence). V was clipped by 1 base and J by 2 bases, with 9 bases between them. The length of the CDR3 is 14 residues. The CDR3 protein is CASSQAGAPYEQYF. The CDR3, as DNA: TGTGCCAGCAGCCAAGCGGGAGCTCCCTACGAGCAGTACTTC.

This clonotype has just a few counts. The genes are TRBV27 and TRBJ2-7; tentative D call: TRBD2 (6 bases). Between the trimmed V and J ends, which lost 5 bases and 2 bases, there was a span of 19 bases. The CDR3 consists of 16 residues. CDR1 MNHEY and CDR2 SMNVEV come from the germline V gene (reference sequence). The CDR3 loop is CASSPPRGGVPYEQYF. The CDR3, as DNA: TGTGCCAGCAGTCCCCCCCGGGGCGGGGTGCCCTACGAGCAGTACTTC.